The T cell receptor (beta chain) under discussion was sequenced for a study of T cells in Graves' hyperthyroidism and ophthalmopathy. The CDR3 runs to 14 residues. Germline values: CDR1 DFQATT, CDR2 SNEGSKA (reference sequence). Study results and caveats: Ophthalmopathy was identified by the model a median approximately 6.4 months ahead of onset.

TCR beta CDR3 regions were amplified from RNA. The HTBI primer set served for first-round RT-PCR of the TCR CDR3. TCRdb redid the calling of the multiplex PCR reads with MiXCR, one entry per CDR3 protein. The table lists a few hundred thousand distinct CDR3 sequences, approximately 49% of them singletons. This clonotype was detected only once. Its antigen remains unknown. One junction end does not reproduce the germline sequence, and a read error may be involved. Sequences were obtained from peripheral blood or thyroid tissue (not recorded which). V gene TRBV20-1 combines with J gene TRBJ2-5; 12 bases fit TRBD2. The clonotype originates from an adult woman with Graves' disease, either hyperthyroidism or ophthalmopathy (not recorded which). The CDR3 sequence is CSAMTSGRMGTQYF. The CDR3 bases are TGTAGTGCTATGACTAGCGGGAGAATGGGGACCCAGTACTTC.